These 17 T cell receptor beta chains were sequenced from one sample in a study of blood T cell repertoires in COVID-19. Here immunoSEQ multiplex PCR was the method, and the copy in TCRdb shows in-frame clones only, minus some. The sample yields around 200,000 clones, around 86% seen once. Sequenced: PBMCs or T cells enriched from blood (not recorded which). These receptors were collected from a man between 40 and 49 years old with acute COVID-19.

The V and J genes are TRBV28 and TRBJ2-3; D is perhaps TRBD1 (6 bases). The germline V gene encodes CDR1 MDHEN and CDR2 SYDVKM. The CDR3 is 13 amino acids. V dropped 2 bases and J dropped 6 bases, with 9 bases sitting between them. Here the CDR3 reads CASSLGTGDTQYF. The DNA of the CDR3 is TGTGCCAGCAGTTTAGGAACAGGGGATACGCAGTATTTT. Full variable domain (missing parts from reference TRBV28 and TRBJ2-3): DVKVTQSSRYLVKRTGEKVFLECVQDMDHENMFWYRQDPGLGLRLIYFSYDVKMKEKGDIPEGYSVSREKKERFSLILESASTNQTSMYLCASSLGTGDTQYFGPGTRLTVL.

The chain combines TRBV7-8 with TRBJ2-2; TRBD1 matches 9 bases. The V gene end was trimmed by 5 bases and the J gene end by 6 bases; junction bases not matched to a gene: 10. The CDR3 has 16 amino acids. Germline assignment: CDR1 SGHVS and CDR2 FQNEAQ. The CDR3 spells CASSPRNRGPPGELFF. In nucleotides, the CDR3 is TGTGCCAGCAGCCCTAGAAACAGGGGGCCCCCCGGGGAGCTGTTTTTT.

CDR3 in amino acids: CATRQGGGQPQHF. In DNA form, the CDR3 reads TGCGCCACCCGCCAAGGGGGCGGTCAGCCCCAGCATTTT. This rearrangement joins TRBV10-2 to TRBJ1-5; 7 positions agree with TRBD1. CDR3 length equals 13 residues. Trimming cost V 10 bases and J 6 bases; bases outside gene matches: 9. Germline V gives CDR1 WSHSY, CDR2 SAAADI.

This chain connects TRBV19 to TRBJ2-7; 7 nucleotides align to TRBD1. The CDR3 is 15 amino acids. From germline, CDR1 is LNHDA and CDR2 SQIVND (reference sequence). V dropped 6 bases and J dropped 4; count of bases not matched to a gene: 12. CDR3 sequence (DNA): TGTGCCAGTAGCAGCAGACAGGGTGCCTTATACGAGCAGTACTTC. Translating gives CASSSRQGALYEQYF.

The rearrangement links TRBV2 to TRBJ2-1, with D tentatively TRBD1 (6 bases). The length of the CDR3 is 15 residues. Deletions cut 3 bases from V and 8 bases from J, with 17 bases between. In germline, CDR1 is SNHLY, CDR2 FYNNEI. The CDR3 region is CASSENWAGEYEQFF. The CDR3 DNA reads TGTGCCAGCAGTGAGAATTGGGCAGGGGAGTATGAGCAGTTCTTC.

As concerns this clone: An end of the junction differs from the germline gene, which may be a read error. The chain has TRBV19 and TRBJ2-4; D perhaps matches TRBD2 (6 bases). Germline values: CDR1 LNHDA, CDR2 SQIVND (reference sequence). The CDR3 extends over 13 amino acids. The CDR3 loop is CASSPSAGTPGDF. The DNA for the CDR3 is TGTGCCAGTAGTCCCTCGGCCGGGACTCCCGGTGACTTC.

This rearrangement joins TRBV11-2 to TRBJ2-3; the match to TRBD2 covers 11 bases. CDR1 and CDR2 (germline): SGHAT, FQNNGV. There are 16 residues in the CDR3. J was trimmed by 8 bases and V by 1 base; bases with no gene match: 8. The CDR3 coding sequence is TGTGCCAGCAGCTTAGGACTAGCGGGATATACGGCTACGCAGTATTTT. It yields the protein CASSLGLAGYTATQYF.

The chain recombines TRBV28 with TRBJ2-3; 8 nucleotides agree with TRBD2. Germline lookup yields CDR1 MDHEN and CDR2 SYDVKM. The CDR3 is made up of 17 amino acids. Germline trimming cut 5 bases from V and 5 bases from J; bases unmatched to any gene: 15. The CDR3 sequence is CASSPGGAISAGDTQYF. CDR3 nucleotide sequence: TGTGCCAGCAGTCCCGGGGGGGCCATCTCTGCAGGAGATACGCAGTATTTT.

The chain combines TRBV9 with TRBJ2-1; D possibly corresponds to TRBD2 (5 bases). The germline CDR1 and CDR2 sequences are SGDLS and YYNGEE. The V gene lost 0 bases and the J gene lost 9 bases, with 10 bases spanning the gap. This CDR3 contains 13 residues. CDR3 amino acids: CASSVVPGSEQFF. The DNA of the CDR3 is TGTGCCAGCAGCGTAGTTCCGGGGAGTGAGCAGTTCTTC.

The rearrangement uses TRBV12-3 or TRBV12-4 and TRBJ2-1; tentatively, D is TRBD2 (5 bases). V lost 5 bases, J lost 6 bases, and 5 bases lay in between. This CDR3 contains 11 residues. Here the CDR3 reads CASSRGNEQFF. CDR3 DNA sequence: TGTGCCAGCAGTCGGGGCAATGAGCAGTTCTTC.

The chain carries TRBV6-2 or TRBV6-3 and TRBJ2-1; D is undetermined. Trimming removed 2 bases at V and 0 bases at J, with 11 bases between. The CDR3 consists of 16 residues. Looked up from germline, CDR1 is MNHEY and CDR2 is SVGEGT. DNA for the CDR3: TGTGCCAGCAGTTACGGCGGAGCTAGCTCCTACAATGAGCAGTTCTTC. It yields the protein CASSYGGASSYNEQFF.

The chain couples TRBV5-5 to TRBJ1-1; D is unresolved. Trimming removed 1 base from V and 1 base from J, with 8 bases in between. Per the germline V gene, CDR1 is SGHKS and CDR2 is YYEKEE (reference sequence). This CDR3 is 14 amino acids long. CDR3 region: CASSLIRENTEAFF. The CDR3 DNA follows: TGTGCCAGCAGCTTGATAAGAGAGAACACTGAAGCTTTCTTT.

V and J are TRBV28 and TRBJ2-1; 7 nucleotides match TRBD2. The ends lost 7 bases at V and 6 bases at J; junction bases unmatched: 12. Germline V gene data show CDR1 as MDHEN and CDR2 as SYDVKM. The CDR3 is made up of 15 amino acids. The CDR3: CASTRPGAGANEQFF. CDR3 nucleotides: TGTGCCAGCACCCGTCCCGGGGCGGGAGCCAATGAGCAGTTCTTC.

The chain's CDR3 is CASSGTGAYTDTQYF. The CDR3 nucleotides read TGTGCCAGCAGTGGGACAGGAGCTTATACAGATACGCAGTATTTT. The rearrangement uses TRBV25-1 and TRBJ2-3; 7 bases line up with TRBD1. This CDR3 has 15 residues. Germline CDR1 MGHDK, CDR2 SYGVNS. V shed 4 bases and J 3 bases; nucleotides not matched to a gene: 7.

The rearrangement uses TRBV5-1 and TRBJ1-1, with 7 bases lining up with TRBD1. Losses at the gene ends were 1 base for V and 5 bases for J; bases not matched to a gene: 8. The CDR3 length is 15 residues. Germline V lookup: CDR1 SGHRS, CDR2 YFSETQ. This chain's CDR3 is CASSLTQGGRTEAFF. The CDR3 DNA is TGCGCCAGCAGCTTGACTCAAGGGGGCAGGACTGAAGCTTTCTTT.

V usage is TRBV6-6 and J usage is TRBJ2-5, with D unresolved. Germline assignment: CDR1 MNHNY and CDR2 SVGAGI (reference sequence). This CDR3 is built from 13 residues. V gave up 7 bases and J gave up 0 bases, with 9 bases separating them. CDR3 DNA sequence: TGTGCCAGCAATGACGGGTACCAAGAGACCCAGTACTTC. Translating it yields CASNDGYQETQYF.

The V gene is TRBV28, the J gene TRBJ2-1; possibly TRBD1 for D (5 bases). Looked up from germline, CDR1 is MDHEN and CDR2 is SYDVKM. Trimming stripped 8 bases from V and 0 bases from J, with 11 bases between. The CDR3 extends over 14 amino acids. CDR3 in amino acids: CASFPQGSYNEQFF. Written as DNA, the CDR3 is TGTGCCAGCTTCCCCCAGGGCTCCTACAATGAGCAGTTCTTC.